Sequencing of this T cell receptor (beta chain) was carried out in a study of T cells in Graves' hyperthyroidism and ophthalmopathy. Whole-study context: Blood was drawn when the patient was first diagnosed and still untreated.

Patients were excluded because of uncontrolled infection, other autoimmune disease, pregnancy or lactation. Using RNA transcripts as the source, TCR beta CDR3 regions were amplified. The HTBI primer set drove a first-round RT-PCR of the TCR CDR3. TCRdb used MiXCR to reprocess the multiplex PCR reads, holding one entry per CDR3 protein. The sample lists fewer than 450,000 distinct CDR3 sequences; under 20% were seen once. This clonotype was recorded at least ten times. The sequencing input was blood. The clonotype comes from a man aged 18 to 30 with Graves' ophthalmopathy.

CDR3 in DNA: TGTGCCAGCAGCCAAGAGGGGAGCGGGGGAGCGGGTAATGAGCAGTTCTTC. This translates into CASSQEGSGGAGNEQFF. This sequence joins TRBV4-2 and TRBJ2-1; TRBD2 agrees at 8 bases. Germline V gives CDR1 LGHNA, CDR2 YNFKEQ. The V and J ends lost 0 bases and 7 bases, in that order; junction bases with no gene match: 11. The CDR3 spans 17 residues.